This T cell receptor (beta chain) was identified during a study of T cell repertoires in cytomegalovirus infection (dated by TCRdb to the late 2010s). With respect to the entire study: Because public TCR beta signatures pointed to carriage of CMV infection together with the matching HLA type, the HLA type of each donor mattered for the analysis. Study-level results and caveats: The ex vivo response was dominated by HLA-C-restricted CMV-specific TCR beta clonotypes, which also provided the single most frequent clonotype in two of eight donors. Carriers of CMV infection plus the relevant HLA type were discriminated by the cumulative frequency of public TCR beta family members in the study cohort and in an independent approximately 400-donor cohort.

Points on this clonotype: Its antigen is not yet known. No base qualities exist here, and no much larger clone lies one base off it.

The instrument was an Illumina HiSeq 1500. TCRdb trimmed the raw reads at Q25, called clones with MiXCR and kept productive beta chains. Records with the same CDR3 protein are collapsed into one entry carrying the most frequent genes and DNA. The sample table contains 160,000 or so distinct CDR3 sequences; only one count was recorded for 20% to 30% of them. The ten largest clones represent 9.5% to 13% of the sample. The germline V gene specifies SNHLY as CDR1 and FYNNEI as CDR2. Germline trimming amounts to 5 bases on V and 5 bases on J, with 9 as the count of junction bases outside the gene matches. The CDR3, cysteine through phenylalanine, is 15 amino acids long. Just the 45-base CDR3 DNA is kept, in frame starting at base 1.

Material for sequencing was PBMCs. The chain joins TRBV2 to TRBJ1-5; TRBD1 fits 7 bases in the junction. The source of this sequence is a human donor in good health (CMV status not recorded). Some clones in this sample may be carry-over from other donors' samples. The CDR3 here reads CASSIQEDRYQPQHF. The DNA sequence is TGTGCCAGCAGTATCCAGGAGGACAGGTATCAGCCCCAGCATTTT. Extended through the reference TRBV2 and TRBJ1-5 proteins, this CDR3 yields the full variable domain: EPEVTQTPSHQVTQMGQEVILRCVPISNHLYFYWYRQILGQKVEFLVSFYNNEISEKSEIFDDQFSVERPDGSNFTLKIRSTKLEDSAMYFCASSIQEDRYQPQHFGDGTRLSIL.